The 10 T cell receptor beta chains below all came from one sample that was sequenced in a study of blood T cells in healthy people across ages. A sample-barcoded 5' primer and a J-beta primer mix were used in a second PCR of about 7 to 12 cycles. TCRdb passed the 5' RACE reads through MiXCR, listing each CDR3 protein once. Seen here are 600,000 to 800,000 distinct CDR3 sequences, more than 45% observed once, and the top ten hold about 14%. What was sequenced was blood. The source of these receptors is a woman aged 80 or older in good health.

This clonotype was seen ten or more times. The chain carries TRBV20-1 and TRBJ2-7, with D perhaps matching TRBD1 (5 bases). Germline values: CDR1 DFQATT, CDR2 SNEGSKA (reference sequence). Deletions cut 3 bases from V and 4 bases from J, with 16 bases between. The CDR3 loop spans 14 amino acids. The CDR3 DNA sequence: TGCAGTGCTAGTCAGGGATCCATTCCTTACGAGCAGTACTTC. Its translation: CSASQGSIPYEQYF.

The chain joins TRBV19 to TRBJ1-2; 7 bases map to TRBD1. The length of the CDR3 is 16 residues. Germline assignment: CDR1 LNHDA and CDR2 SQIVND (reference sequence). Losses at the gene ends were 7 bases for V and 4 bases for J; bases not matched to a gene: 15. DNA for the CDR3: TGTGCCAGTACCTCATTGGAGGGGGCTGCGGGCTATGGCTACACCTTC. Its protein is CASTSLEGAAGYGYTF.

For this clonotype: One end of the junction is discordant with germline, which a read error may explain. V is TRBV25-1 and J is TRBJ2-1, with D possibly being TRBD2 (5 bases). The closer fit of TRBJ2-7 to the DNA end suggests the J call may be wrong. The CDR3 covers 18 residues. Germline V gene data show CDR1 as MGHDK and CDR2 as SYGVNS. The CDR3: CASSVHGSSGSSYNEQYF. The CDR3 region has the DNA TGCGCCAGCAGTGTCCATGGGTCTTCGGGGAGCTCCTACAATGAGCAGTACTTC.

This clonotype was found a few times. The chain carries TRBV7-2 and TRBJ2-7; the D gene is possibly TRBD1 (7 bases). The CDR3 covers 18 residues. The V gene's germline CDR1 is SGHTA and CDR2 FQGNSA. Trimming took 4 bases from V and 1 from J, leaving 23 bases between them. CDR3: CASSSLSGWRGPSYEQYF. DNA for the CDR3: TGTGCCAGCAGCTCGCTTTCCGGTTGGAGGGGGCCATCCTACGAGCAGTACTTC.

The J gene is TRBJ2-5, the V gene TRBV6-1; 12 bases are shared with TRBD2. Germline trimming cut 7 bases from V and 1 base from J; bases unmatched to any gene: 4. The germline V gene has CDR1 MNHNS and CDR2 SASEGT. The CDR3 runs 15 residues. The CDR3 DNA reads TGTGCCAGCACCACTAGCGGGGGGACCCAAGAGACCCAGTACTTC. It is translated as CASTTSGGTQETQYF.

In this sample, this clonotype turned up once. CDR3 in amino acids: CASRLSPPGRGGYTF. The CDR3 coding sequence is TGTGCCAGCAGACTTAGCCCCCCAGGGAGAGGTGGCTACACCTTC. The V call is TRBV28, the J call TRBJ1-2; TRBD1 is a possible D gene (5 bases). CDR1 is MDHEN and CDR2 is SYDVKM in the germline V gene. The germline V and J ends were trimmed by 6 bases and 7 bases, with 21 bases remaining between them. CDR3 size: 15 residues.

The chain couples TRBV5-1 to TRBJ2-3; D perhaps matches TRBD2 (6 bases). Trimming shortened V by 4 bases and J by 2 bases, and 17 bases separated the two germline ends. CDR3 size: 16 residues. Germline V gives CDR1 SGHRS, CDR2 YFSETQ. CDR3 residues: CASSPAWTTDTDTQYF. CDR3 sequence (DNA): TGCGCCAGCAGCCCGGCCTGGACTACCGACACAGATACGCAGTATTTT.

Written as DNA, the CDR3 is TGTGCCAGCAGTCCATGGTCGGAGGAGAAGCCCCAGCATTTT. Translated, it gives CASSPWSEEKPQHF. The chain links TRBV6-6 to TRBJ1-5; D is unclear. CDR1 and CDR2 from the germline V gene are MNHNY and SVGAGI (reference sequence). CDR3 length: 14 amino acids. Trimming removed 5 bases at V and 8 bases at J, with 16 bases between.

The chain recombines TRBV7-9 with TRBJ1-4, with 7 nucleotides matching TRBD1. CDR3 size: 16 residues. Per the germline V gene, CDR1 is SEHNR and CDR2 is FQNEAQ (reference sequence). The trim removed 5 bases at V and 3 bases at J, leaving 9 bases unmatched. CDR3 residues: CASSAPDRLANEKLFF. Here the CDR3 DNA reads TGTGCCAGCAGCGCGCCGGACAGGTTGGCTAATGAAAAACTGTTTTTT.

The V and J genes are TRBV2 and TRBJ1-1; TRBD1 is a possible D gene (6 bases). V was shortened by 2 bases and J by 4 bases, with 8 bases between the two germline ends. CDR3 length equals 13 residues. CDR1 is SNHLY and CDR2 is FYNNEI in the germline V gene. The CDR3 loop reads CASSEQGTTEAFF. CDR3 DNA: TGTGCCAGCAGTGAACAGGGGACCACTGAAGCTTTCTTT.